These 32 T cell receptor beta chains were all obtained from the same sample, sequenced in a study of blood T cell repertoires in COVID-19. Here immunoSEQ multiplex PCR was the method, and the copy in TCRdb shows in-frame clones only, minus some. The sample holds 150,000 to 200,000 clones, just over 85% seen once. The sequenced sample consisted of PBMCs or T cells enriched from blood (not recorded which). These receptors all stem from a young woman who had recovered from COVID-19.

The chain recombines TRBV6-2 or TRBV6-3 with TRBJ1-5; 8 nucleotides align to TRBD1. The J segment lost 6 bases and the V segment lost 6 bases, leaving 10 bases of the junction unmatched. This CDR3 spans 15 amino acids. In germline, CDR1 is MNHEY, CDR2 SVGEGT. The CDR3 DNA reads TGTGCCAGCAGCTCCTTCGGACAGGGCGGTCAGCCCCAGCATTTT. Translation: CASSSFGQGGQPQHF.

This rearrangement joins TRBV4-1 to TRBJ2-2, with 10 bases lining up with TRBD2. The V gene's germline CDR1 is MGHRA and CDR2 YSYEKL. V shed 4 bases and J 6 bases; nucleotides not matched to a gene: 14. This CDR3 is built from 18 residues. The CDR3 DNA reads as TGCGCCAGCAGCCTCTATCATCTCAGCGGGGGGGCGGCCGGGGAGCTGTTTTTT. Residues: CASSLYHLSGGAAGELFF.

The CDR3 DNA reads as TGCAGCGGGTGGGACAGGGAAGGCTATGGCTACACCTTC. Protein product: CSGWDREGYGYTF. V usage is TRBV29-1 and J usage is TRBJ1-2, with 9 bases that match TRBD1. CDR1 and CDR2 from the germline V gene are SQVTM and ANQGSEA. The CDR3 totals 13 residues. The V and J ends lost 7 bases and 4 bases, in that order; junction bases with no gene match: 7.

The chain carries TRBV4-1 and TRBJ2-2; perhaps TRBD2 as D (5 bases). Trimming took off 4 bases at V and 6 bases at J, with 12 bases between the two ends. The CDR3 is 14 amino acids. CDR1 and CDR2 (germline): MGHRA, YSYEKL. CDR3 amino acids: CASSPTSLAGELFF. In DNA form, the CDR3 reads TGCGCCAGCAGCCCCACTAGTCTGGCCGGGGAGCTGTTTTTT.

This clone was recorded once. The chain carries TRBV20-1 and TRBJ1-5; a weak D match, TRBD1 (6 bases). Trimming shortened V by 3 bases and J by 4 bases, and 19 bases separated the two germline ends. This CDR3 spans 16 amino acids. CDR1 and CDR2 (germline): DFQATT, SNEGSKA (reference sequence). Here the CDR3 reads CSASRGRVPVNQPQHF. The CDR3 DNA follows: TGCAGTGCTAGTAGGGGGAGGGTGCCTGTAAATCAGCCCCAGCATTTT.

The V and J genes are TRBV7-8 and TRBJ2-3; 8 bases align to TRBD1. This CDR3 comprises 16 residues. The V gene's germline CDR1 is SGHVS and CDR2 FQNEAQ. The ends lost 3 bases at V and 2 bases at J; junction bases unmatched: 7. CDR3 coding DNA: TGTGCCAGCAGCTTCGGGCAGGGGGCTCTCACAGATACGCAGTATTTT. Protein sequence: CASSFGQGALTDTQYF.

The gene calls are TRBV27 and TRBJ2-1; possible D gene TRBD2, 7 bases. Trimming took 6 bases from V and 7 from J, leaving 13 bases between them. CDR3 length equals 13 residues. Germline V lookup: CDR1 MNHEY, CDR2 SMNVEV (reference sequence). The CDR3 bases are TGTGCCAGCAGGGCGGGGGCGGGGAATGAGCAGTTCTTC. It translates to CASRAGAGNEQFF.

The chain joins TRBV2 to TRBJ1-4; 8 bases map to TRBD1. V lost 4 bases, J lost 5 bases, and 6 bases stayed unmatched. The CDR3 length is 15 residues. CDR1 is SNHLY and CDR2 is FYNNEI in the germline V gene. CDR3 in amino acids: CASSGGQGPNEKLFF. CDR3 nucleotides: TGTGCCAGCAGTGGAGGACAGGGACCAAATGAAAAACTGTTTTTT.

The J gene is TRBJ2-2, the V gene TRBV30; D uncertain. The CDR3 is made up of 14 amino acids. From germline, CDR1 is GTSNPN and CDR2 SVGIG (reference sequence). The ends were cut back, 4 bases at V and 6 bases at J, with 15 bases in the middle. In DNA form, the CDR3 reads TGTGCCTGGAATCCCCCAGTACAATCCGGGGAGCTGTTTTTT. Translating gives CAWNPPVQSGELFF.

The chain uses TRBV15 and TRBJ1-5; D perhaps matches TRBD1 (6 bases). Germline values: CDR1 LNHNV, CDR2 YYDKDF (reference sequence). This CDR3 spans 18 amino acids. V lost 0 bases, J lost 0 bases, and 15 bases lay in between. CDR3 amino acids: CATSREGAGQISNQPQHF. CDR3 in DNA: TGTGCCACCAGCAGAGAAGGAGCGGGACAAATTAGCAATCAGCCCCAGCATTTT.

CDR3 bases: TGTGCCAGCAGTGTCGACGGGACAGGGAGCTCCTACGAGCAGTACTTC. Its translation is CASSVDGTGSSYEQYF. The rearrangement links TRBV6-4 to TRBJ2-7, with 9 bases aligning to TRBD1. Germline V CDR1 and CDR2: MRHNA, SNTAGT. This CDR3 has 16 residues. V shed 4 bases and J 0 bases; nucleotides not matched to a gene: 7.

J is TRBJ2-3 and V is TRBV5-4, with a weak D call TRBD1 (5 bases). Trimming stripped 3 bases from V and 5 bases from J, with 10 bases between. This CDR3 region has 13 residues. Germline assignment: CDR1 SGHNT and CDR2 YYREEE (reference sequence). DNA of the CDR3: TGTGCCAGCAGCTCCAGGGTAGGAGATACGCAGTATTTT. Its protein is CASSSRVGDTQYF.

In DNA, the CDR3 is TGTGCCAGCAGCATCGGACAGGGAGACGAGCAGTACTTC. It encodes CASSIGQGDEQYF. V and J are TRBV11-3 and TRBJ2-7, with TRBD1 matching over 8 bases. V shed 5 bases, J shed 5 bases, and the junction held 5 bases outside the gene matches. Germline assignment: CDR1 SGHNT and CDR2 YENEEA. This CDR3 comprises 13 residues.

This clone was observed a single time. V and J are TRBV7-8 and TRBJ2-5; 9 nucleotides match TRBD2. J gave up 9 bases and V 4 bases, and 15 bases lay outside the gene matches. Germline V CDR1 and CDR2: SGHVS, FQNEAQ. This CDR3 contains 16 residues. CDR3 DNA sequence: TGTGCCAGCAGCTCAAGTGCGGGAGGGACGTTTGGGGCCCAGTACTTC. This encodes CASSSSAGGTFGAQYF.

The chain carries TRBV7-2 and TRBJ1-4; unclear D gene. Germline CDR1 and CDR2: SGHTA and FQGNSA. V was clipped by 3 bases and J by 8 bases, with 19 bases between them. The length of the CDR3 is 16 residues. The CDR3 loop is CASSLVPRSGDEKLFF. The CDR3 DNA is TGTGCCAGCAGCTTGGTTCCACGCTCCGGAGACGAAAAACTGTTTTTT.

The chain uses TRBV7-2 and TRBJ1-5; no reliable D call. The CDR3 covers 12 residues. Germline values: CDR1 SGHTA, CDR2 FQGNSA. With 8 bases removed from V and 0 bases from J, the gap between germline ends came to 5 bases. The DNA of the CDR3 is TGTGCCAGCGGGCATAGCAATCAGCCCCAGCATTTT. Translating gives CASGHSNQPQHF.

The chain employs TRBV19 and TRBJ2-1; TRBD1 agrees at 7 bases. This CDR3 contains 14 residues. The junction had 4 bases not matched to a gene; V was cut back by 3 bases and J by 5 bases. Germline-derived CDR1 and CDR2 are LNHDA and SQIVND (reference sequence). DNA for the CDR3: TGTGCCAGTAGTATCCGGACAGGTGACAATGAGCAGTTCTTC. This sequence encodes CASSIRTGDNEQFF.

J is TRBJ2-7 and V is TRBV7-8; tentative D call: TRBD1 (5 bases). This CDR3 is built from 14 residues. V was trimmed by 1 base and J by 6 bases, leaving 13 bases between them. Germline V gives CDR1 SGHVS, CDR2 FQNEAQ. Here the CDR3 reads CASSLGGRAGEQYF. The CDR3, as DNA: TGTGCCAGCAGCTTAGGTGGCAGGGCCGGCGAGCAGTACTTC. Looking up the rest from reference TRBV7-8 and TRBJ2-7 gives the full variable domain: GAGVSQSPRYKVAKRGQDVALRCDPISGHVSLFWYQQALGQGPEFLTYFQNEAQLDKSGLPSDRFFAERPEGSVSTLKIQRTQQEDSAVYLCASSLGGRAGEQYFGPGTRLTVT.

This CDR3 reads CASSFESSGNTIYF. As DNA, the CDR3 is TGTGCCAGCAGTTTTGAGAGCTCTGGAAACACCATATATTTT. The chain is built from TRBV6-2 or TRBV6-3 and TRBJ1-3; unclear D gene. CDR3 length: 14 residues. CDR1 MNHEY and CDR2 SVGEGT come from the germline V gene. V gave up 4 bases and J gave up 0 bases, with 7 bases separating them.

V gene TRBV4-2 combines with J gene TRBJ2-1; 12 bases agree with TRBD2. Germline values: CDR1 LGHNA, CDR2 YNFKEQ. After removal of 0 bases from V and 6 bases from J, the junction contained 9 bases not matched to a gene. CDR3 size: 18 residues. This CDR3 reads CASSQDRMTSGGSNEQFF. CDR3 coding DNA: TGTGCCAGCAGCCAAGACCGAATGACTAGCGGGGGATCCAATGAGCAGTTCTTC.

V is TRBV5-4 and J is TRBJ2-2; 11 bases map to TRBD2. The CDR3 runs 15 residues. CDR1 SGHNT and CDR2 YYREEE come from the germline V gene (reference sequence). J gave up 5 bases and V 4 bases, and 4 bases lay outside the gene matches. CDR3 nucleotides: TGTGCCAGCAGCACGGGACTAGCGGCTACCGGGGAGCTGTTTTTT. It codes for CASSTGLAATGELFF.

The chain has TRBV5-1 and TRBJ1-2; no definite D call. Germline lookup yields CDR1 SGHRS and CDR2 YFSETQ. V was trimmed by 0 bases and J by 5 bases, leaving 11 bases between them. The CDR3 runs 14 residues. The CDR3 bases are TGCGCCAGCAGCTTGGGACAAGGATCATATGGCTACACCTTC. Translation: CASSLGQGSYGYTF.

This clone was seen just once. The V gene is TRBV4-3, the J gene TRBJ1-1, with TRBD1 matching 7 bases. With 1 base clipped from V and 3 bases from J, the junction kept 2 bases outside the gene matches. The CDR3 extends over 14 amino acids. Germline V gene lookup returns CDR1 LGHNA and CDR2 YSLEER. The CDR3 DNA follows: TGCGCCAGCAGCCAAGGCACAGGGGACACTGAAGCTTTCTTT. Translation gives CASSQGTGDTEAFF.

This chain joins TRBV6-2 or TRBV6-3 and TRBJ1-2; TRBD1 might be the D (5 bases). V lost 0 bases and J lost 3, with 14 bases in between. The CDR3 sequence is 16 residues long. From germline, CDR1 is MNHEY and CDR2 SVGEGT. As DNA, the CDR3 is TGTGCCAGCAGTTACTCGAGAATAACGGGGGACTATGGCTACACCTTC. It is translated as CASSYSRITGDYGYTF.

This clone was seen once. The V gene is TRBV27, the J gene TRBJ1-1, with 7 bases matching TRBD1. V was clipped by 6 bases and J by 1 base; unmatched bases: 5. From germline, CDR1 is MNHEY and CDR2 SMNVEV (reference sequence). The CDR3 runs 14 residues. This CDR3 is CASRQDRANTEAFF. The CDR3 DNA is TGTGCCAGCAGGCAAGACAGGGCGAACACTGAAGCTTTCTTT.

The genes are TRBV5-4 and TRBJ2-1, with 7 bases aligning to TRBD2. The CDR3 totals 17 residues. In germline, CDR1 is SGHNT, CDR2 YYREEE (reference sequence). Trimming cost V 0 bases and J 0 bases; bases outside gene matches: 6. CDR3 sequence reads: CASSLGGGRGSYNEQFF. The CDR3 nucleotides read TGTGCCAGCAGCTTGGGGGGCGGGAGAGGCTCCTACAATGAGCAGTTCTTC.

The sample holds a few counts of this clone. The gene calls are TRBV19 and TRBJ2-3, with TRBD2 matching 7 bases. Germline CDR1 reads LNHDA; CDR2 reads SQIVND (reference sequence). Trimming at V came to 7 bases and at J to 0 bases, leaving 13 bases not matched to a gene. The CDR3 has 17 amino acids. CDR3 coding DNA: TGTGCCAGTACCTCAACTAGCGACCCACAAAGCACAGATACGCAGTATTTT. Protein: CASTSTSDPQSTDTQYF.

This clone occurred a few times. The rearrangement joins TRBV25-1 to TRBJ1-4; D unresolved. The V gene lost 4 bases and the J gene lost 2 bases, with 2 bases spanning the gap. Germline lookup yields CDR1 MGHDK and CDR2 SYGVNS. This CDR3 contains 12 residues. CDR3 amino acids: CASSATNEKLFF. The CDR3 nucleotides are TGTGCCAGCAGTGCGACTAATGAAAAACTGTTTTTT.

This rearrangement joins TRBV20-1 to TRBJ2-7; D unresolved. Looked up from germline, CDR1 is DFQATT and CDR2 is SNEGSKA (reference sequence). The length of the CDR3 is 10 residues. With 6 bases removed from V and 6 bases from J, the gap between germline ends came to 9 bases. The CDR3 protein is CSARKREQYF. The CDR3 DNA follows: TGCAGTGCCCGTAAGCGCGAGCAGTACTTC.

This clone has more than one count but fewer than ten. This same CDR3 is encoded by further DNA sequences in the sample. This sequence joins TRBV5-4 and TRBJ2-7, with D perhaps TRBD1 (6 bases). The CDR3 is 13 residues long. V gave up 4 bases and J gave up 3 bases, with 11 bases separating them. In germline, CDR1 is SGHNT, CDR2 YYREEE (reference sequence). CDR3 sequence: CASSPDSHYEQYF. The CDR3 bases are TGTGCCAGCAGCCCGGACAGCCACTACGAGCAGTACTTC.

The rearrangement uses TRBV30 and TRBJ2-1; tentative D call: TRBD2 (6 bases). V gave up 2 bases and J gave up 5 bases, with 16 bases separating them. Germline V gene data show CDR1 as GTSNPN and CDR2 as SVGIG (reference sequence). The CDR3 has 15 amino acids. CDR3 sequence: CAWSLGGSGNNEQFF. The CDR3 nucleotides read TGTGCCTGGAGTCTGGGGGGTAGCGGAAACAATGAGCAGTTCTTC.

This rearrangement joins TRBV5-5 to TRBJ1-1, with D unclear. V was shortened by 5 bases and J by 5 bases, with 13 bases between the two germline ends. The CDR3 totals 13 residues. The germline V gene encodes CDR1 SGHKS and CDR2 YYEKEE (reference sequence). The CDR3 spells CASRPILSTEAFF. CDR3 nucleotides: TGTGCCAGCAGACCGATTCTATCGACTGAAGCTTTCTTT.